Following are 25 T cell receptor beta chains from one sample sequenced in a study of regulatory T cells in long-lasting Graves disease. Both iRepertoire HTBI primers and Arm-PCR of CDR3 regions were used to build the TCR beta libraries. TCRdb ran MiXCR on the multiplex PCR reads and lists one entry per CDR3 protein. The sample records roughly 500,000 distinct CDR3 sequences, 20% to 25% being singletons. The time point denotes: persistent/refractory GD, antithyroid drugs over 5 years with positive TRAb. After RNA was extracted from PBMCs, the TCR library was made from it. The source was peripheral blood mononuclear cells (PBMCs), collected when the disease was refractory, from a patient treated with antithyroid drugs. The receptors shown here come from a female donor with Graves disease.

In its sample, this clonotype was seen a few times. V and J are TRBV4-1 and TRBJ2-5, with TRBD2 matching over 10 bases. Germline trimming cut 0 bases from V and 3 bases from J; bases unmatched to any gene: 13. Per the germline V gene, CDR1 is MGHRA and CDR2 is YSYEKL. This CDR3 contains 19 residues. The CDR3 is CASSQDPIGSGGAEETQYF. The CDR3 DNA is TGCGCCAGCAGCCAAGATCCAATAGGGAGCGGGGGGGCGGAAGAGACCCAGTACTTC.

Only a few counts were recorded for this clonotype. V usage is TRBV11-2 and J usage is TRBJ1-1; D is undetermined. CDR1 SGHAT and CDR2 FQNNGV come from the germline V gene. V lost 1 base, J lost 10 bases, and 16 bases lay in between. The CDR3 is 14 residues long. The CDR3 sequence is CASSLGGPGLRAFF. The CDR3 region has the DNA TGTGCCAGCAGCTTAGGAGGCCCCGGGCTCCGAGCTTTCTTT.

This clonotype was recorded many times. This sequence joins TRBV10-1 and TRBJ2-7; 10 bases agree with TRBD2. Germline V CDR1 and CDR2: WNHNN, SYGVQD (reference sequence). This CDR3 is 15 amino acids long. The V gene end was trimmed by 0 bases and the J gene end by 3 bases; junction bases not matched to a gene: 2. CDR3 amino acids: CASSESGTSVYEQYF. CDR3 DNA: TGCGCCAGCAGTGAGTCTGGGACTAGCGTCTACGAGCAGTACTTC.

This clonotype has at least ten counts. The genes are TRBV2 and TRBJ1-5; D unresolved. CDR3 length: 12 residues. Germline V gene sequence: CDR1 SNHLY, CDR2 FYNNEI. V lost 6 bases, J lost 9 bases, and 12 bases lay in between. CDR3 loop: CASRAPISPQHF. CDR3 in DNA: TGTGCCAGCAGGGCACCGATTTCGCCCCAGCATTTT.

The rearrangement uses TRBV4-1 and TRBJ2-7; possible D gene TRBD1, 5 bases. The CDR3 sequence is 15 residues long. The ends were cut back, 5 bases at V and 0 bases at J, with 14 bases in the middle. Germline V gene sequence: CDR1 MGHRA, CDR2 YSYEKL. The CDR3 region is CASSDLTDTSYEQYF. CDR3 coding DNA: TGCGCCAGCAGCGACTTGACAGACACCTCCTACGAGCAGTACTTC.

This clonotype was counted at least ten times. The chain is built from TRBV12-3 or TRBV12-4 and TRBJ1-4; D might be TRBD1 (5 bases). V dropped 6 bases and J dropped 5 bases, with 16 bases sitting between them. The CDR3 has 15 residues. CDR3 nucleotide sequence: TGTGCCAGCAGCCTTGCATGGGGCCTAAATGAAAAACTGTTTTTT. It translates to CASSLAWGLNEKLFF.

This clonotype came up many times. J is TRBJ1-2 and V is TRBV28; 7 bases fit TRBD1. J gave up 7 bases and V 4 bases, and 9 bases lay outside the gene matches. This CDR3 is built from 14 residues. The germline CDR1 and CDR2 sequences are MDHEN and SYDVKM. The CDR3 DNA follows: TGTGCCAGCAGTTGGGCCGAGGGGGCGGTTGGCTACACCTTC. Protein: CASSWAEGAVGYTF.

In this sample, this clonotype turned up many times. The chain has TRBV19 and TRBJ2-5; D is perhaps TRBD2 (5 bases). Trimming removed 4 bases from V and 0 bases from J, with 15 bases in between. The CDR3 consists of 16 residues. CDR1 LNHDA and CDR2 SQIVND come from the germline V gene (reference sequence). The CDR3 nucleotides read TGTGCCAGTAGTAAGGAAGCGGCGGTGAACCAAGAGACCCAGTACTTC. Its translation: CASSKEAAVNQETQYF.

The chain recombines TRBV5-1 with TRBJ2-5; possibly TRBD1 for D (6 bases). The CDR3 totals 14 residues. The germline V and J ends were trimmed by 6 bases and 11 bases, with 23 bases remaining between them. The germline gives CDR1 SGHRS, CDR2 YFSETQ. In DNA, the CDR3 is TGCGCCAGCACCACAGGGTTAGGGGCAGGGGAGCAGTACTTC. Translating gives CASTTGLGAGEQYF. The whole variable domain, remainder taken from reference TRBV5-1 and TRBJ2-5, is KAGVTQTPRYLIKTRGQQVTLSCSPISGHRSVSWYQQTPGQGLQFLFEYFSETQRNKGNFPGRFSGRQFSNSRSEMNVSTLELGDSALYLCASTTGLGAGEQYFGPGTRLLVL.

This clonotype has ten or more counts. The V gene is TRBV11-1, the J gene TRBJ2-7; the D gene is possibly TRBD2 (5 bases). Looked up from germline, CDR1 is SGHAT and CDR2 is FQDESV (reference sequence). This CDR3 has 14 residues. Trimming pared 4 bases from V and 6 bases from J, leaving 16 bases between. The CDR3 bases are TGTGCCAGCAGCTCGGGAAGGCCCCCGGCCGAGCAGTACTTC. Encoded protein: CASSSGRPPAEQYF.

The J gene is TRBJ2-2, the V gene TRBV7-2; D remains unclear. Per the germline V gene, CDR1 is SGHTA and CDR2 is FQGNSA. This CDR3 spans 17 amino acids. Trimming removed 2 bases at V and 2 bases at J, with 15 bases between. CDR3 protein: CASSLNLQATNTGELFF. The CDR3 region has the DNA TGTGCCAGCAGCTTAAATCTTCAGGCGACTAACACCGGGGAGCTGTTTTTT. The whole variable domain, filled in from reference TRBV7-2 and TRBJ2-2, reads GAGVSQSPSNKVTEKGKDVELRCDPISGHTALYWYRQSLGQGLEFLIYFQGNSAPDKSGLPSDRFSAERTGGSVSTLTIQRTQQEDSAVYLCASSLNLQATNTGELFFGEGSRLTVL.

V and J are TRBV6-2 or TRBV6-3 and TRBJ2-5; D is unresolved. The CDR3 is 15 residues long. V dropped 7 bases and J dropped 5 bases, with 20 bases sitting between them. Germline-derived CDR1 and CDR2 are MNHEY and SVGEGT. As DNA, the CDR3 is TGTGCCAGCATTCGAGGTTGGGGAATAAGGGAGACCCAGTACTTC. Translating gives CASIRGWGIRETQYF.

This clonotype came up many times. The chain is built from TRBV13 and TRBJ2-2; TRBD2 agrees at 13 bases. Germline V gene data show CDR1 as PRHDT and CDR2 as FYEKMQ (reference sequence). V was pared by 3 bases and J by 4 bases, with 2 bases of the junction left unmatched. The CDR3 extends over 16 amino acids. DNA of the CDR3: TGTGCCAGCAGCTTGGGACTAGCGGGGTTCACCGGGGAGCTGTTTTTT. Its protein product is CASSLGLAGFTGELFF.

There are a few counts of this clonotype. The rearrangement joins TRBV20-1 to TRBJ1-4; D not certain. The CDR3 runs to 12 residues. The germline gives CDR1 DFQATT, CDR2 SNEGSKA (reference sequence). V dropped 5 bases and J dropped 5 bases, with 9 bases sitting between them. CDR3 in amino acids: CSAQLLNEKLFF. CDR3 coding DNA: TGCAGTGCTCAACTCCTGAATGAAAAACTGTTTTTT.

The chain couples TRBV18 to TRBJ1-4; D ambiguous. The length of the CDR3 is 13 residues. Germline CDR1 KGHSH, CDR2 LQKENI. Trimming removed 6 bases at V and 7 bases at J, with 12 bases between. Written as DNA, the CDR3 is TGTGCCAGCTCGGTTGACGTGAGTGAAAAACTGTTTTTT. The encoded protein is CASSVDVSEKLFF.

This clonotype was seen ten or more times. The J gene is TRBJ1-5, the V gene TRBV28, with 11 bases matching TRBD1. With 6 bases clipped from V and 4 bases from J, the junction kept 5 bases outside the gene matches. The CDR3 has 15 residues. Germline CDR1 MDHEN, CDR2 SYDVKM. The CDR3 DNA sequence: TGTGCCAGCAGGCCGGGACAGGGGGGAAATCAGCCCCAGCATTTT. It yields the protein CASRPGQGGNQPQHF.

There are many counts of this clonotype. This chain joins TRBV11-1 and TRBJ2-5, with 9 bases that match TRBD2. Trimming at V came to 5 bases and at J to 3 bases, leaving 10 bases not matched to a gene. Looked up from germline, CDR1 is SGHAT and CDR2 is FQDESV (reference sequence). The CDR3 is made up of 16 amino acids. For the CDR3, the DNA is TGTGCCAGCAGCGGTCGGCAGCGGGGGGCAGAAGAGACCCAGTACTTC. This sequence encodes CASSGRQRGAEETQYF.

This clonotype was seen ten or more times. The chain is built from TRBV12-3 or TRBV12-4 and TRBJ2-7, with 7 positions matching TRBD2. With V trimmed by 3 bases and J by 4 bases, 3 bases remained unmatched. The CDR3 loop spans 13 amino acids. The CDR3 region has the DNA TGTGCCAGCAGTTTCGCGGGAGAGTACGAGCAGTACTTC. Translation: CASSFAGEYEQYF.

The chain has TRBV5-1 and TRBJ2-7; possibly TRBD2 for D (6 bases). V dropped 4 bases and J dropped 3 bases, with 11 bases sitting between them. Germline V lookup: CDR1 SGHRS, CDR2 YFSETQ. The CDR3 covers 13 residues. CDR3 amino acids: CASSPEGLYEQYF. In nucleotides, the CDR3 is TGCGCCAGCAGCCCGGAGGGACTCTACGAGCAGTACTTC.

This clonotype has at least ten counts. The genes are TRBV27 and TRBJ1-5; a weak D match, TRBD1 (5 bases). This CDR3 has 14 residues. CDR1 is MNHEY and CDR2 is SMNVEV in the germline V gene (reference sequence). Trimming cost V 5 bases and J 3 bases, with 11 bases left between them. The CDR3: CASSLGPINQPQHF. The CDR3 DNA sequence: TGTGCCAGCAGTCTGGGACCGATCAATCAGCCCCAGCATTTT.

This clonotype was picked up many times. V and J are TRBV3-1 and TRBJ2-7; D is tentatively TRBD1 or TRBD2 (5 bases each). CDR1 LGHDT and CDR2 YNNKEL come from the germline V gene (reference sequence). V was cut by 0 bases and J by 12 bases, with 15 bases left in between. This CDR3 is built from 13 residues. The CDR3 region is CASSQDQGPTLYF. The CDR3 nucleotides are TGTGCCAGCAGCCAAGATCAGGGACCCACCCTGTACTTC.

This clonotype was recorded at least ten times. The chain uses TRBV7-2 and TRBJ2-5; 14 nucleotides line up with TRBD2. J lost 11 bases, V lost 5 bases, and 7 bases had no gene match. The CDR3 totals 14 residues. CDR1 is SGHTA and CDR2 is FQGNSA in the germline V gene. CDR3 amino acids: CASSREGLAGDQYF. The DNA for the CDR3 is TGTGCCAGCAGCCGAGAGGGACTAGCGGGAGATCAGTACTTC.

This clonotype was seen just once. At one end, the junction sequence differs from germline, possibly due to a read error. The chain recombines TRBV7-8 with TRBJ2-2, with D perhaps matching TRBD1 (5 bases). This CDR3 has 16 residues. Per the germline V gene, CDR1 is SGHVS and CDR2 is FQNEAQ. In DNA, the CDR3 is TGTGCCAGCAGCTTAGGGCAGGGAAAGAACACCGTGGAGCTGTTTTTT. Protein sequence: CASSLGQGKNTVELFF.

In this sample, this clonotype turned up many times. The genes are TRBV20-1 and TRBJ2-7, with a tentative D call TRBD1 (5 bases). This CDR3 contains 12 residues. Germline lookup yields CDR1 DFQATT and CDR2 SNEGSKA (reference sequence). Trimming shortened V by 6 bases and J by 6 bases, and 15 bases separated the two germline ends. CDR3 nucleotides: TGCAGTGCAACTCCCAGGGTAGGCGAGCAGTACTTC. Protein sequence: CSATPRVGEQYF.

In its sample, this clonotype was seen many times. J is TRBJ1-1 and V is TRBV28; D gene unclear. Germline-derived CDR1 and CDR2 are MDHEN and SYDVKM. CDR3 length: 14 residues. Deletions cut 7 bases from V and 1 base from J, with 13 bases between. The CDR3 bases are TGTGCCAGCATCCTGACCCTTAGGAACACTGAAGCTTTCTTT. This translates into CASILTLRNTEAFF.